Listed here are 26 T cell receptor beta chains from one sample, sequenced in a study of CD8 T cells in Susac syndrome. The authors reverse transcribed 0.5 to 1 ug RNA with random hexamers. TCRdb itself ran the immunoSEQ multiplex PCR reads through MiXCR, one entry per CDR3 protein. The table records 200,000 to 250,000 distinct CDR3 sequences, about 94% of them present only once. Sequencing was performed on CD8+ T cells from PBMCs. The receptor set was obtained from a human donor with multiple sclerosis.

The table lists this clonotype with a count of one. This chain connects TRBV23-1 to TRBJ1-1, with TRBD1 identical over 8 bases. TRBV23-1 is given ORF status, its function remaining uncertain. V shed 1 base, J shed 3 bases, and the junction held 10 bases outside the gene matches. This CDR3 comprises 17 residues. The chain's CDR3 is CASSQYAGTGGDTEAFF. CDR3 in DNA: TGCGCCAGCAGTCAATATGCGGGGACAGGTGGAGACACTGAAGCTTTCTTT.

This CDR3 reads CATSDTDFTDTQYF. Here the CDR3 DNA reads TGTGCCACCAGTGATACAGACTTCACAGATACGCAGTATTTT. The rearrangement uses TRBV24-1 and TRBJ2-3; no reliable D call. Germline lookup yields CDR1 KGHDR and CDR2 SFDVKD. Trimming removed 3 bases from V and 2 bases from J, with 8 bases in between. The CDR3 length is 14 residues.

The chain has TRBV12-3 or TRBV12-4 and TRBJ2-7; 8 bases line up with TRBD2. This CDR3 is 17 amino acids long. Trimming removed 3 bases from V and 2 bases from J; junction bases left unmatched: 12. The CDR3 sequence: CASSFSGVGKSPYEQYF. The CDR3, as DNA: TGTGCCAGCAGTTTTAGCGGGGTGGGAAAAAGCCCCTACGAGCAGTACTTC.

This rearrangement joins TRBV6-2 or TRBV6-3 to TRBJ2-7; 7 bases line up with TRBD1. The trim removed 6 bases at V and 4 bases at J, leaving 9 bases unmatched. This CDR3 region has 14 residues. The germline CDR1 and CDR2 sequences are MNHEY and SVGEGT. CDR3 sequence reads: CASRGYRGGYEQYF. In nucleotides, the CDR3 is TGTGCCAGCAGGGGCTACAGGGGTGGTTACGAGCAGTACTTC.

The chain uses TRBV20-1 and TRBJ2-3, with TRBD1 matching over 7 bases. CDR1 is DFQATT, CDR2 SNEGSKA, per germline (reference sequence). The CDR3 is 14 residues long. The J segment lost 4 bases and the V segment lost 1 base, leaving 5 bases of the junction unmatched. The DNA for the CDR3 is TGCAGTGCTAGAGCAGAGGGGGCTCCAGATACGCAGTATTTT. This encodes CSARAEGAPDTQYF.

Note on this clonotype: One junction end does not reproduce the germline sequence, and a read error may be involved. The chain is built from TRBV12-3 or TRBV12-4 and TRBJ1-2, with a tentative D call TRBD1 (5 bases). The CDR3 totals 14 residues. Here the CDR3 reads CAGSGGTAIYGYTF. CDR3 coding DNA: TGTGCCGGCAGTGGGGGAACAGCGATCTATGGCTACACCTTC.

This clonotype was seen a single time. This chain links TRBV4-2 with TRBJ1-5; no firm D call. The CDR3 length is 16 residues. Germline CDR1 and CDR2: LGHNA and YNFKEQ. V was shortened by 0 bases and J by 0 bases, with 9 bases between the two germline ends. The CDR3 region is CASSQEERPSNQPQHF. CDR3 nucleotides: TGTGCCAGCAGCCAAGAAGAACGGCCTAGCAATCAGCCCCAGCATTTT.

V is TRBV5-1 and J is TRBJ2-3, with D unresolved. This CDR3 has 16 residues. Between the trimmed V and J ends, which lost 2 bases and 2 bases, there was a span of 15 bases. Germline loops: CDR1 SGHRS, CDR2 YFSETQ. The CDR3 loop is CASSLTPRQITDTQYF. CDR3 in DNA: TGCGCCAGCAGCTTAACCCCTAGGCAGATCACAGATACGCAGTATTTT.

The chain recombines TRBV12-3 or TRBV12-4 with TRBJ1-1; no clear D gene. V was cut by 7 bases and J by 4 bases, with 10 bases left in between. The CDR3 extends over 12 amino acids. The DNA for the CDR3 is TGTGCCAGCACCCTGGACTTCACTGAAGCTTTCTTT. Translated: CASTLDFTEAFF.

This clonotype has a handful of counts. V gene TRBV7-9 combines with J gene TRBJ2-5; no definite D call. V was pared by 6 bases and J by 3 bases, with 8 bases between. Germline V gene lookup returns CDR1 SEHNR and CDR2 FQNEAQ (reference sequence). The CDR3 spans 12 residues. In DNA, the CDR3 is TGTGCCAGCAGTTCTCGGGAAGAGACCCAGTACTTC. Protein: CASSSREETQYF. Full variable domain (missing parts from reference TRBV7-9 and TRBJ2-5): DTGVSQNPRHKITKRGQNVTFRCDPISEHNRLYWYRQTLGQGPEFLTYFQNEAQLEKSRLLSDRFSAERPKGSFSTLEIQRTEQGDSAMYLCASSSREETQYFGPGTRLLVL.

The rearrangement links TRBV19 to TRBJ1-1; D gene unclear. V lost 3 bases and J lost 9, with 11 bases in between. The V gene's germline CDR1 is LNHDA and CDR2 SQIVND (reference sequence). The CDR3 loop spans 12 amino acids. CDR3 DNA sequence: TGTGCCAGTAGTATGGGTTGGCAGCAAGCTTTCTTT. The encoded protein is CASSMGWQQAFF.

V usage is TRBV5-6 and J usage is TRBJ2-2; 9 positions match TRBD2. CDR3 length: 15 amino acids. Germline V gene lookup returns CDR1 SGHDT and CDR2 YYEEEE. The V gene end was trimmed by 0 bases and the J gene end by 7 bases; junction bases not matched to a gene: 4. The CDR3 sequence: CASSLVAGVGGELFF. The CDR3 coding sequence is TGTGCCAGCAGCTTGGTAGCGGGAGTAGGCGGGGAGCTGTTTTTT.

This clonotype was seen just once. The V and J genes are TRBV5-4 and TRBJ2-3; the D is unclear. Trimming removed 0 bases at V and 3 bases at J, with 8 bases between. Germline CDR1 is SGHNT and CDR2 is YYREEE (reference sequence). CDR3 length equals 14 residues. The CDR3 DNA sequence: TGTGCCAGCAGCTTGGGACCGATTACAGATACGCAGTATTTT. Protein product: CASSLGPITDTQYF.

The V call is TRBV3-1, the J call TRBJ1-1; 7 bases match TRBD1. This CDR3 has 14 residues. Germline CDR1 is LGHDT and CDR2 is YNNKEL (reference sequence). Unmatched junction bases numbered 3, after V lost 1 base and J lost 4 bases. CDR3 DNA: TGTGCCAGCAGCCAAGGATCAGGGGGCACTGAAGCTTTCTTT. Translated, it gives CASSQGSGGTEAFF.

The chain couples TRBV12-3 or TRBV12-4 to TRBJ2-3; 9 positions agree with TRBD2. J lost 4 bases, V lost 6 bases, and 14 bases had no gene match. The CDR3 spans 17 residues. The CDR3 here is CASRSPGAGGPADTQYF. The CDR3 DNA reads as TGTGCCAGCAGATCCCCCGGGGCGGGAGGGCCCGCAGATACGCAGTATTTT.

The chain couples TRBV7-6 to TRBJ2-1; 10 bases agree with TRBD2. Germline CDR1 reads SGHVS; CDR2 reads FNYEAQ. This CDR3 spans 15 amino acids. The V and J ends lost 5 bases and 9 bases, in that order; junction bases with no gene match: 10. The CDR3 loop is CASSPSSGGAGEQFF. CDR3 sequence (DNA): TGTGCCAGCAGCCCCTCCAGCGGGGGGGCCGGTGAGCAGTTCTTC.

The gene calls are TRBV23-1 and TRBJ1-3; D perhaps matches TRBD1 (5 bases). TRBV23-1 is known as an ORF, though its function is uncertain. This CDR3 region has 15 residues. V was clipped by 1 base and J by 4 bases, with 11 bases between them. CDR3: CASSQLGPPGNTIYF. CDR3 DNA sequence: TGCGCCAGCAGTCAATTGGGGCCGCCAGGAAACACCATATATTTT.

The chain combines TRBV15 with TRBJ2-2, with 12 positions matching TRBD2. After removal of 0 bases from V and 9 bases from J, the junction contained 5 bases not matched to a gene. CDR1 is LNHNV, CDR2 YYDKDF, per germline (reference sequence). The CDR3 contains 16 residues. This chain's CDR3 is CATSRESSGGVRELFF. The CDR3 DNA follows: TGTGCCACCAGCAGAGAGTCTAGCGGGGGGGTCCGGGAGCTGTTTTTT.

The J gene is TRBJ2-6, the V gene TRBV29-1, with D uncertain. CDR3 length equals 13 residues. V shed 5 bases and J shed 0 bases, with 5 bases lying between them. Germline V lookup: CDR1 SQVTM, CDR2 ANQGSEA. CDR3 amino acids: CSVLGSGANVLTF. The DNA of the CDR3 is TGCAGCGTTCTGGGCTCTGGGGCCAACGTCCTGACTTTC.

The chain joins TRBV20-1 to TRBJ2-7; 8 positions match TRBD1. V lost 6 bases, J lost 2 bases, and 6 bases stayed unmatched. The CDR3 contains 13 residues. CDR1 is DFQATT, CDR2 SNEGSKA, per germline (reference sequence). The CDR3 region is CSARGQGPYEQYF. The CDR3, as DNA: TGCAGTGCCCGTGGACAGGGTCCCTACGAGCAGTACTTC.

For the CDR3, the DNA is TGTGCCAGCAGCCCTCTAGCGGGAGTGGGCGGAGAGACCCAGTACTTC. This gives the protein CASSPLAGVGGETQYF. The J gene is TRBJ2-5, the V gene TRBV11-2, with 10 bases identical to TRBD2. With V trimmed by 5 bases and J by 4 bases, 10 bases remained unmatched. CDR1 is SGHAT and CDR2 is FQNNGV in the germline V gene. This CDR3 has 16 residues.

This chain joins TRBV6-5 and TRBJ1-1; possible D gene TRBD1, 6 bases. With 2 bases removed from V and 1 base from J, the gap between germline ends came to 20 bases. CDR1 and CDR2 (germline): MNHEY, SVGAGI. The length of the CDR3 is 18 residues. This CDR3 is CASSYTSGTRRENTEAFF. In nucleotides, the CDR3 is TGTGCCAGCAGTTACACCTCCGGGACACGCAGGGAGAACACTGAAGCTTTCTTT.

The chain couples TRBV6-2 or TRBV6-3 to TRBJ2-1; no reliable D call. The CDR3 has 14 amino acids. V was shortened by 4 bases and J by 0 bases, with 7 bases between the two germline ends. Germline V gene data show CDR1 as MNHEY and CDR2 as SVGEGT. CDR3 sequence reads: CASSSISSYNEQFF. In nucleotides, the CDR3 is TGTGCCAGCAGTTCAATTAGCTCCTACAATGAGCAGTTCTTC.

This clonotype occurred once. V gene TRBV15 combines with J gene TRBJ2-7; TRBD1 matches 9 bases. The germline V gene encodes CDR1 LNHNV and CDR2 YYDKDF (reference sequence). The CDR3 is made up of 13 amino acids. The V segment lost 3 bases and the J segment 5 bases; nucleotides outside the gene matches: 2. CDR3 region: CATSRDRGNEQYF. As DNA, the CDR3 is TGTGCCACCAGCAGGGACAGGGGCAACGAGCAGTACTTC.

The chain joins TRBV6-5 to TRBJ2-3; no clear D. The CDR3 contains 13 residues. Germline values: CDR1 MNHEY, CDR2 SVGAGI. V lost 4 bases, J lost 2 bases, and 7 bases lay in between. The CDR3 nucleotides are TGTGCCAGCAGTTCATATCACACAGATACGCAGTATTTT. Protein product: CASSSYHTDTQYF.

The rearrangement uses TRBV11-2 and TRBJ2-2; 8 positions match TRBD1. The germline gives CDR1 SGHAT, CDR2 FQNNGV. The CDR3 totals 14 residues. After removal of 5 bases from V and 4 bases from J, the junction contained 3 bases not matched to a gene. The CDR3 loop reads CASSGTGGTGELFF. In DNA, the CDR3 is TGTGCCAGCAGCGGAACAGGGGGCACCGGGGAGCTGTTTTTT.